The clone carrying this T cell receptor beta chain has a count of ten or more. What it binds is unknown. Time point here: persistent/refractory GD, antithyroid drugs over 5 years with positive TRAb. Making the TCR library involved RNA that had been extracted from PBMCs. CDR3 regions were amplified by Arm-PCR using iRepertoire HTBI primers to build TCR beta libraries. From the multiplex PCR reads, TCRdb called clonotypes with MiXCR, one entry per CDR3 protein. This table has 400,000 to 500,000 distinct CDR3 sequences, 21% appearing once. This sample is part of a study of regulatory T cells in long-lasting Graves disease. Study context: Persistence in Graves' disease required over 5 years of antithyroid drugs plus positive TSH receptor antibodies.

The CDR3 spans 15 residues. Per the germline V gene, CDR1 is MDHEN and CDR2 is SYDVKM. J lost 3 bases, V lost 8 bases, and 12 bases had no gene match. Study-wide points: Persistent disease favored TRBV28, TRBJ1-2 and TRBJ2-5.

The V call is TRBV28, the J call TRBJ2-5; the match to TRBD2 covers 7 bases. The sample here was peripheral blood mononuclear cells (PBMCs), taken when the disease was refractory, from a patient treated with antithyroid drugs. The sequence was obtained from a female donor with Graves disease. Here the CDR3 DNA reads TGTGCCAGCGGGATAAGTGGGGGAGGGAAAGAGACCCAGTACTTC. It translates to CASGISGGGKETQYF. The whole variable domain, remainder taken from reference TRBV28 and TRBJ2-5, is DVKVTQSSRYLVKRTGEKVFLECVQDMDHENMFWYRQDPGLGLRLIYFSYDVKMKEKGDIPEGYSVSREKKERFSLILESASTNQTSMYLCASGISGGGKETQYFGPGTRLLVL.